This TCR beta chain was obtained from a study of cytomegalovirus exposure and HLA in healthy donors. The PCR was carried out with 60 Vbeta primers and 13 Jbeta primers. Repertoires were generated with immunoSEQ multiplex PCR, while TCRdb's copy carries only in-frame clones and drops some. The sample yields roughly 200,000 clones, roughly 72% seen once. CDR1 and CDR2 from the germline V gene are MNHNY and SVGAGI (reference sequence). This CDR3 region has 14 residues. Losses at the gene ends were 8 bases for V and 7 bases for J; bases not matched to a gene: 10. The material sequenced was PBMCs. The TCR was taken from a man younger than 45 in good health and CMV-seronegative. The chain employs TRBV6-6 and TRBJ1-5; 8 nucleotides line up with TRBD1. The CDR3 sequence: CASGTGPVRQPQHF. As DNA, the CDR3 is TGTGCCAGCGGGACAGGCCCCGTTCGGCAGCCCCAGCATTTT.